Each of the 4 T cell receptor beta chains below was sequenced from the same sample in a study of blood T cell repertoires in COVID-19. Generated by immunoSEQ multiplex PCR, the TCRdb table keeps only in-frame clones and is missing some. The repertoire holds about 200,000 clones, with about 85% as singletons. The source material was PBMCs or T cells enriched from blood (not recorded which). The receptor source for this set is a man in his forties who had recovered from COVID-19.

This rearrangement joins TRBV7-2 to TRBJ1-5; TRBD1 matches 7 bases. The CDR3 has 17 amino acids. Germline V CDR1 and CDR2: SGHTA, FQGNSA. Trimming cost V 3 bases and J 4 bases; bases outside gene matches: 12. This CDR3 reads CASSLTGTLTGNQPQHF. The CDR3 region has the DNA TGTGCCAGCAGCTTGACAGGGACCTTGACCGGGAATCAGCCCCAGCATTTT.

The chain links TRBV6-9 to TRBJ2-5, with TRBD2 matching over 7 bases. The V and J ends lost 4 bases and 1 base, in that order; junction bases with no gene match: 6. Per germline, CDR1 MNHGY and CDR2 SVAAGI. The CDR3 has 15 residues. The CDR3 nucleotides are TGTGCCAGCAGTTTCTCGACTAGCCCCCAAGAGACCCAGTACTTC. This codes for CASSFSTSPQETQYF.

V is TRBV29-1 and J is TRBJ2-7, with D possibly being TRBD1 (5 bases). Deletions cut 6 bases from V and 3 bases from J, with 15 bases between. The CDR3 spans 13 residues. Germline CDR1 is SQVTM and CDR2 is ANQGSEA. Written as DNA, the CDR3 is TGCAGCGTCTTCACCCTTGACAGCTACGAGCAGTACTTC. The encoded protein is CSVFTLDSYEQYF.

The chain links TRBV5-8 to TRBJ1-2, with 7 bases that match TRBD1. Germline CDR1 is SGHTS and CDR2 is YDEGEE. V was clipped by 5 bases and J by 6 bases; unmatched bases: 10. The CDR3 has 14 amino acids. DNA of the CDR3: TGTGCCAGCAGTTACTACAGGGGAAGGGATGGCTACACCTTC. It specifies CASSYYRGRDGYTF.